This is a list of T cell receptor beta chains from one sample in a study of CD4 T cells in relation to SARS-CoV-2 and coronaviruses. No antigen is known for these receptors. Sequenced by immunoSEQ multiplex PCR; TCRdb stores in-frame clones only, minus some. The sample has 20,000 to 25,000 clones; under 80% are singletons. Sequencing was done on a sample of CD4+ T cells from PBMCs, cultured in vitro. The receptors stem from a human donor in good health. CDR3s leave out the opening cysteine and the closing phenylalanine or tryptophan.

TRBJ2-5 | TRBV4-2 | ASSDIGRSETQY
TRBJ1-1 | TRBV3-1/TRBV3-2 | ASSQGWYSDTEAF
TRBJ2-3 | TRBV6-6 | ASSPYGLAGASTDTQY
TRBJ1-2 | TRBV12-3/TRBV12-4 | ASSFEGSTIT
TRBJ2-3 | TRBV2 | ASSEGQGDTQY
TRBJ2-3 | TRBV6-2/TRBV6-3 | ASSLGSFADTQY
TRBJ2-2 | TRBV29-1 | SVETQGGTGELF
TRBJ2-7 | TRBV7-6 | ASSSGDGDTYEQY
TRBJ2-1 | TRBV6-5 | ASNQAGEVYNEQF
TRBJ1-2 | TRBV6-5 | ASSLGQIYGYT
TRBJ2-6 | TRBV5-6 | ASSLSGANVLT
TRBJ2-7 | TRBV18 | ASSRRDREGEQY
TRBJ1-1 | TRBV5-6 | ASSLVGSSETEAF
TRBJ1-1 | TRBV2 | ASTREGKNTEAF
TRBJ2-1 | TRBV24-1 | ATRGTSGRRNEQF
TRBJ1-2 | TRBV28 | ASSLGTRRIYGYT
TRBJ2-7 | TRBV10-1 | ASSDSIGEQY
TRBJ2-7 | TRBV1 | TSSPRGPNYEQY
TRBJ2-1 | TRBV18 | ASSQGEGSYNEQF
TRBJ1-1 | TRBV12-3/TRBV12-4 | ASSFARNTEAF
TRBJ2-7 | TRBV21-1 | ASNWGTSGRKDEQY
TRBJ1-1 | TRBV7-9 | ASSHLTGSTEAF
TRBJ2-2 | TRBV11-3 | ASRALANTGELF
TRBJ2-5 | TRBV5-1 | ASSLEETQY